Included here is one TCR beta chain sequence, with context. The length of the CDR3 is 16 residues. Germline values: CDR1 SEHNR, CDR2 FQNEAQ (reference sequence). Trimming at V came to 2 bases and at J to 2 bases, leaving 6 bases not matched to a gene. The data belong to a study of cytomegalovirus exposure and HLA in healthy donors. Vbeta (60) and Jbeta (13) primers were used in the PCR. The protocol was immunoSEQ multiplex PCR, while the TCRdb copy is restricted to in-frame clones and leaves out a portion. The sample has some 100,000 clones, about 79% seen once. The sample consisted of PBMCs. The sequence was obtained from a female donor in good health and CMV-seropositive. The chain carries TRBV7-9 and TRBJ2-5; 9 bases align to TRBD2. The CDR3 loop reads CASSLLAGWRQETQYF. CDR3 DNA: TGTGCCAGCAGCTTACTAGCGGGATGGAGGCAAGAGACCCAGTACTTC.